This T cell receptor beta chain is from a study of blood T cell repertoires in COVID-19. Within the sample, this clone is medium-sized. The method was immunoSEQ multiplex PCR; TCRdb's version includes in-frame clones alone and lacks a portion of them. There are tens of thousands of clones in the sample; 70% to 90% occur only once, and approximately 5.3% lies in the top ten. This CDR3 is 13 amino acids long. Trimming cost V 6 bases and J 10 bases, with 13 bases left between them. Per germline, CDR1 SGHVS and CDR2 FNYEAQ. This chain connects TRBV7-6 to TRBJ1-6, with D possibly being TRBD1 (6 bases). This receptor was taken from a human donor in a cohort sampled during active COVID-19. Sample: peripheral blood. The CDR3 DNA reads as TGTGCCAGCAGTTCGACAGGCGGATCACCCCTCCACTTT. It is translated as CASSSTGGSPLHF.